This T cell receptor (beta chain) was obtained from a study of CD8 T cells in Susac syndrome. RNA was extracted with the RNeasy kit, and a quantity of roughly 0.5 to 1 ug was reverse transcribed using random hexamers. TCRdb used MiXCR to reprocess the immunoSEQ multiplex PCR reads, holding one entry per CDR3 protein. The data contain some 110,000 distinct CDR3 sequences, over 85% of them seen just once; the ten biggest clones take up roughly 0.31%. After removal of 1 base from V and 4 bases from J, the junction contained 8 bases not matched to a gene. CDR1 is MNHEY, CDR2 SVGAGI, per germline. CDR3 length: 16 amino acids.

The chain combines TRBV6-5 with TRBJ2-3; TRBD2 agrees at 7 bases. Sequences were obtained from CD8+ T cells from PBMCs. The sequence derives from a human donor with multiple sclerosis. The CDR3 loop reads CASSYWGGERSDTQYF. Written as DNA, the CDR3 is TGTGCCAGCAGTTACTGGGGAGGGGAGAGGTCAGATACGCAGTATTTT.